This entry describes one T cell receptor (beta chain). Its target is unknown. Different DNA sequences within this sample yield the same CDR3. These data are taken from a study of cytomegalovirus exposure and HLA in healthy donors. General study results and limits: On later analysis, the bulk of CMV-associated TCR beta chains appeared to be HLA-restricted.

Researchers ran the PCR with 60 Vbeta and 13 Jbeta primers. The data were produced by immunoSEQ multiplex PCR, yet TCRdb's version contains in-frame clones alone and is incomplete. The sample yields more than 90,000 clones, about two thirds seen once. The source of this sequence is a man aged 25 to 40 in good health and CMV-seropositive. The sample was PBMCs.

The CDR3 DNA reads as TGTGCCAGCAGTTCATATACCCCAACTAGCGGGAGGCCGGGGATCGGGGAGCTGTTTTTT. Translation: CASSSYTPTSGRPGIGELFF. The V and J genes are TRBV27 and TRBJ2-2; 12 bases align to TRBD2. The V segment lost 4 bases and the J segment 7 bases; nucleotides outside the gene matches: 19. Per germline, CDR1 MNHEY and CDR2 SMNVEV (reference sequence). There are 20 residues in the CDR3.